This T cell receptor (beta chain) was identified in a study of blood T cells in healthy people across ages (dated by TCRdb to the mid-2010s). With regard to the full study: In model experiments, roughly one uniquely barcoded TCR beta cDNA molecule per two T cells was captured by template switching. To avoid experimental bias, donors of different ages were randomly spread across the sequencing lanes. Age-related changes in TCR beta repertoire diversity were measured in the study by deep sequencing normalized with unique cDNA molecular identifiers. For two donors (one aged 18 to 29 and one aged 80 or older), the study analyzed two additional independent replicas of 1 million unique cDNA reads from the same blood draw. The donors were divided into four age groups: young (average approximately 17 years), middle-aged (almost 40), aged (around 67) and long-lived (about 84).

The 35 to 40 donors, aged about 6 to 100 years, were systemically healthy Caucasian individuals from Russia. Approximately 9.3 milliliters of peripheral blood were collected from each donor into EDTA-treated Vacutainer tubes. PBMCs were isolated by Ficoll-Paque density-gradient centrifugation, with at least 6 million obtained per sample. Total RNA was extracted from PBMCs with Trizol reagent, with at least 6 micrograms obtained per sample. For every donor, an aliquot of PBMCs went through flow cytometry to measure the percentages of naive CD45RAhigh/CD27high T cells. This clonotype was observed a handful of times. The specificity of this receptor is unknown. No much larger clone exists at a distance of one base, and base qualities are not known. Receptor libraries were prepared by 5' RACE. For sequencing, an Illumina HiSeq 2500 was employed. The second PCR ran for about 7 to 11 cycles and used a J-beta primer mix along with a sample-barcoded 5' primer. A template-switch 5' adaptor carrying 12 random nucleotides introduced a unique molecular identifier onto each TCR beta cDNA molecule. At least 2.5 million CDR3-containing paired-end reads were obtained from each sample. First-strand cDNA was synthesized from all RNA with the Mint cDNA synthesis kit, primed by a TRBC-specific oligonucleotide. All cDNA was treated with uracil-DNA glycosylase and then went through a first 18-cycle PCR with the universal primers M1SS and BC2_uni_R. For the original study's pipeline: For normalization, 1 million high-quality reads were randomly selected from each sample, with every read carrying a distinct molecular identifier. Reads with shared molecular identifiers were discarded instead of being binned into consensus sequences. MiTCR, with a Q25 quality threshold and the strictest error-elimination algorithm, was used for CDR3 identification, clonotype clustering and error correction. Lower-bound total TCR beta diversity was estimated with a nonparametric unseen species model using Euler transformation. Using fastp at Q25 and MiXCR, TCRdb reprocessed the public reads and kept productive beta chains. CDR3 protein duplicates are merged, each entry listing the most common genes and DNA. The V and J calls were not made by the authors but by TCRdb's processing. This sample gives roughly 570,000 distinct CDR3 sequences in total; 25% to 30% of them show up just once. The biggest ten clones account for about 18% of the sample.

Results the study describes overall, beyond this receptor: A strong correlation was found between observed TCR beta diversity and the percentage of naive T cells measured by flow cytometry. Compared with the aged group, the long-lived group had more naive CD4+ T cells, fewer expanded clones and increased TCR diversity, suggesting age selection. Total diversity estimates from one million sequenced T cells were considered lower bounds and underestimates. Observed TCR beta diversity per million T cells fell roughly linearly with age, and a significant reduction was already apparent by age roughly 40. Since profiling was done on bulk unsorted PBMCs, naive and antigen-experienced compartments could not be conclusively compared. Because the CMV infection status of the donors was unknown, age-related changes in expanded clonotypes may potentially have been confounded.

Looking up the germline V gene yields CDR1 MGHRA and CDR2 YSYEKL. The CDR3 spans 15 residues, from the cysteine through the phenylalanine. The kept DNA is CDR3 alone, 45 bases in frame from the first base. The germline V and J ends show losses of 3 bases and 4 bases respectively, and no gene match explains 7 bases of the junction. The sequence is built from TRBV4-1 and TRBJ2-5; 8 bases in between match TRBD1. The receptor comes from a woman in her 70s in good health. The sequencing input was blood. The sequenced DNA is TGCGCCAGCAGCCAGCGACAGGGGACCCGAGAGACCCAGTACTTC. It translates to CASSQRQGTRETQYF.